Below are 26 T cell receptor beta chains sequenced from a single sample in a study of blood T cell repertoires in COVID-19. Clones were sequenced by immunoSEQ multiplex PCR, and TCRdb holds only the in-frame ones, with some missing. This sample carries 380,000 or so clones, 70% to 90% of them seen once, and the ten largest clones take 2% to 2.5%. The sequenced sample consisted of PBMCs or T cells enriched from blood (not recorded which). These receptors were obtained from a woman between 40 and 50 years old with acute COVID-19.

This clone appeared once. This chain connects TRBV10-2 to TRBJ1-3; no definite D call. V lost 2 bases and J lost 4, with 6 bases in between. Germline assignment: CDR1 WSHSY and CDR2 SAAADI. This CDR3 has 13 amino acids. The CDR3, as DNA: TGCGCCAGCAGTGAGACAGTCGGAAACACCATATATTTT. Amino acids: CASSETVGNTIYF.

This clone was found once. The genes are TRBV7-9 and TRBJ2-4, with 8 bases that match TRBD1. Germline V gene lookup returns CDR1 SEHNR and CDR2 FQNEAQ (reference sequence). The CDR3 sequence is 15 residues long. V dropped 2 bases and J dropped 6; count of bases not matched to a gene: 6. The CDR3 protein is CASSLNLDRVNIQYF. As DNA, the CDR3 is TGTGCCAGCAGCTTAAACCTGGACAGGGTAAACATTCAGTACTTC.

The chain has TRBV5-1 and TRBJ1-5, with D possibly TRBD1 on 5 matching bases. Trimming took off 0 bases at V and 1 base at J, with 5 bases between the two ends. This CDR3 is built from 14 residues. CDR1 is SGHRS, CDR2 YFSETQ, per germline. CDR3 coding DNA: TGCGCCAGCAGCTTGGAGGGGAGCAATCAGCCCCAGCATTTT. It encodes CASSLEGSNQPQHF.

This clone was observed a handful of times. The CDR3 nucleotides read TGTGCCATCACGACAAATACTAACTATGGCTACACCTTC. Protein: CAITTNTNYGYTF. The chain combines TRBV10-3 with TRBJ1-2; the D is unclear. The CDR3 covers 13 residues. CDR1 and CDR2 (germline): ENHRY, SYGVKD. Trimming pared 7 bases from V and 0 bases from J, leaving 9 bases between.

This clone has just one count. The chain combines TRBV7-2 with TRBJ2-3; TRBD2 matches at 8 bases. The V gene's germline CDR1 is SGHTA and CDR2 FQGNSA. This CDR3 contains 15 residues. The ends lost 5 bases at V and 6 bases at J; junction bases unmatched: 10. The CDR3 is CASSRGLELVDTQYF. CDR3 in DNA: TGTGCCAGCAGCCGGGGACTAGAGTTGGTGGATACGCAGTATTTT.

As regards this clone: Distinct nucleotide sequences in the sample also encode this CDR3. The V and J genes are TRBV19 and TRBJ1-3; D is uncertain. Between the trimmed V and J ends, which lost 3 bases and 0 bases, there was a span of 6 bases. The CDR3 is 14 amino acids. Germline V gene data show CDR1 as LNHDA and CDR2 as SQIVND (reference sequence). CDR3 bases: TGTGCCAGTAGTATCTCGGGCTCTGGAAACACCATATATTTT. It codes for CASSISGSGNTIYF.

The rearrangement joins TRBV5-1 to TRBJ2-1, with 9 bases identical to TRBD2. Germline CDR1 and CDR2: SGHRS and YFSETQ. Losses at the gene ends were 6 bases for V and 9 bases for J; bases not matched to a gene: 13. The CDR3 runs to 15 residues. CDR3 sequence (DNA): TGCGCCAGCACCTTCACAGGGACTAGCCAGGGTGAGCAGTTCTTC. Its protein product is CASTFTGTSQGEQFF.

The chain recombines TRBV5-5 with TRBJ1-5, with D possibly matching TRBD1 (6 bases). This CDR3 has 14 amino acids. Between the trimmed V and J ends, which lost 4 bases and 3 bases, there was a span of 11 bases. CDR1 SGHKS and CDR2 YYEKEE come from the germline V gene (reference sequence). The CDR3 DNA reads TGTGCCAGCAGCCAGGGGCCATTCAATCAGCCCCAGCATTTT. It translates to CASSQGPFNQPQHF.

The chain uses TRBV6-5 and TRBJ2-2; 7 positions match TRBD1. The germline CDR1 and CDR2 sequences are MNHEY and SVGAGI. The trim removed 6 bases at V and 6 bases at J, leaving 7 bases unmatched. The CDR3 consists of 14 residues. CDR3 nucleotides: TGTGCCAGCAGGAGCGGACAGGCCGCCGGGGAGCTGTTTTTT. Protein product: CASRSGQAAGELFF.

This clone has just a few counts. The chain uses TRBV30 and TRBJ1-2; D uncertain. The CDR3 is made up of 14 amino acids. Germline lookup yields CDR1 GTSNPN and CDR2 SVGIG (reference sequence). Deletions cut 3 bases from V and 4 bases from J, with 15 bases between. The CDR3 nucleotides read TGTGCCTGGAGCCCGACTACGGATTTCTATGGCTACACCTTC. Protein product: CAWSPTTDFYGYTF.

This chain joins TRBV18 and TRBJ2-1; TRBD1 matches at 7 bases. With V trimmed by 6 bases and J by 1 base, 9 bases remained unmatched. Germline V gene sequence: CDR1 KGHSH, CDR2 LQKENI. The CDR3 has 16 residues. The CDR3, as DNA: TGTGCCAGCTCGCCGGCGACGGGACAGTCCTACAATGAGCAGTTCTTC. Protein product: CASSPATGQSYNEQFF.

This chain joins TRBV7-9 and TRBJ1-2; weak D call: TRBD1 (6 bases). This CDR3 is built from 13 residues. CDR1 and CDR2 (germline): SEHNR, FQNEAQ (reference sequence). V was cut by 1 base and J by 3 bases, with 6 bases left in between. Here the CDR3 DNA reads TGTGCCAGCAGCTTAGGACAGGACTATGGCTACACCTTC. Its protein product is CASSLGQDYGYTF.

CDR3 coding DNA: TGTGCCAGCAGCCAAGATTCGAGCGTAGCCTCCTACGAGCAGTACTTC. This gives the protein CASSQDSSVASYEQYF. The chain couples TRBV4-2 to TRBJ2-7; D not certain. V was pared by 0 bases and J by 0 bases, with 12 bases between. The CDR3 is 16 residues long. Germline CDR1 and CDR2: LGHNA and YNFKEQ.

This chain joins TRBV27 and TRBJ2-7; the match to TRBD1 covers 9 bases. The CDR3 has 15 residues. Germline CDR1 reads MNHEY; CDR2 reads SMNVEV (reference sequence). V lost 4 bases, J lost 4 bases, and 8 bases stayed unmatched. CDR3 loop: CASSSRQGVGYEQYF. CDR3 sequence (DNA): TGTGCCAGCAGTTCCCGACAGGGGGTGGGATACGAGCAGTACTTC.

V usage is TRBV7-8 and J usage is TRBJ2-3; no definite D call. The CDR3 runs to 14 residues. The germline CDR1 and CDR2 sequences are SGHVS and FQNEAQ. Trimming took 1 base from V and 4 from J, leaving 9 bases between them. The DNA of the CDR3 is TGTGCCAGCAGCTTAGAAGCTTTTCCAGATACGCAGTATTTT. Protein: CASSLEAFPDTQYF.

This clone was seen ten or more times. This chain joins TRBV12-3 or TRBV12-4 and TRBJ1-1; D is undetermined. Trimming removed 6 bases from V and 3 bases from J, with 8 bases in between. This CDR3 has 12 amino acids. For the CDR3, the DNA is TGTGCCAGCAGCCAAACTTACACTGAAGCTTTCTTT. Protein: CASSQTYTEAFF.

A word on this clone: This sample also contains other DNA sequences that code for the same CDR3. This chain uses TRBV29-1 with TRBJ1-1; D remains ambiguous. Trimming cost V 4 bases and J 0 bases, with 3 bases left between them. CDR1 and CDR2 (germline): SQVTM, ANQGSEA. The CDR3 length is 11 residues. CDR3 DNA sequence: TGCAGCGTTGCCGTGAACACTGAAGCTTTCTTT. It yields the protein CSVAVNTEAFF.

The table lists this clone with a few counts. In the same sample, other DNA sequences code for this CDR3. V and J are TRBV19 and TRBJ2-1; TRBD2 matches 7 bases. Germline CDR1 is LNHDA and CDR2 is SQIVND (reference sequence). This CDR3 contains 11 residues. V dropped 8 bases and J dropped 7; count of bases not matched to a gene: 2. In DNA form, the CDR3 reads TGTGCCAGTGGCGGGGGTAATGAGCAGTTCTTC. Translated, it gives CASGGGNEQFF.

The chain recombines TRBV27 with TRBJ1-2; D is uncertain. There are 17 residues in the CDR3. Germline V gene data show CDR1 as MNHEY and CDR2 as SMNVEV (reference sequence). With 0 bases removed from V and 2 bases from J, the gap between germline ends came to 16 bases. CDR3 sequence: CASSLSIGQRFNYGYTF. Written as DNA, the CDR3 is TGTGCCAGCAGTTTATCGATAGGCCAGCGATTCAACTATGGCTACACCTTC.

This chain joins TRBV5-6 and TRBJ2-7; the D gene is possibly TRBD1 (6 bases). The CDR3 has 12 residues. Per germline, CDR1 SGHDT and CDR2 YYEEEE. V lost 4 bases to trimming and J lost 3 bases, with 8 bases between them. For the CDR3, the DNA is TGTGCCAGCAGCGAAGGGGGCTACGAGCAGTACTTC. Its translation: CASSEGGYEQYF.

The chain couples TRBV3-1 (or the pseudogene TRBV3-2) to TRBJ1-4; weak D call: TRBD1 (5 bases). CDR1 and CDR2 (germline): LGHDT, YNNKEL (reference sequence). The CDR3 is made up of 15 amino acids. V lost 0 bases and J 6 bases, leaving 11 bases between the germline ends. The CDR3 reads CASSQEGPGDEKLFF. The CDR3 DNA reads TGTGCCAGCAGCCAAGAGGGACCGGGAGATGAAAAACTGTTTTTT.

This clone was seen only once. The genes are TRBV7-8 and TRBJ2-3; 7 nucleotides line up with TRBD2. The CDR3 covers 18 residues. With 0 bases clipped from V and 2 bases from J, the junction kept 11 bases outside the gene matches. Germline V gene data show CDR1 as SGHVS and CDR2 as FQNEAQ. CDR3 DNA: TGTGCCAGCAGCTTAGCGGTCTCGGGGACTACCCTCACAGATACGCAGTATTTT. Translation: CASSLAVSGTTLTDTQYF.

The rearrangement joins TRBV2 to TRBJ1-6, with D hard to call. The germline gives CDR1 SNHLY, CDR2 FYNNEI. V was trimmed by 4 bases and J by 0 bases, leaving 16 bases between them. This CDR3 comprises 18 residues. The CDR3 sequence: CASSASIPSFSYNSPLHF. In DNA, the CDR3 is TGTGCCAGCAGTGCCAGTATACCTTCTTTCTCCTATAATTCACCCCTCCACTTT.

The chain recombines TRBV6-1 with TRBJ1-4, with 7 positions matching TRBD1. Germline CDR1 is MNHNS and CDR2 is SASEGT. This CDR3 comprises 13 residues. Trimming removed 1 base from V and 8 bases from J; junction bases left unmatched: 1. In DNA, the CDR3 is TGTGCCAGCAGTGAAGTGGGACAGGAAAAACTGTTTTTT. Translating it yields CASSEVGQEKLFF.

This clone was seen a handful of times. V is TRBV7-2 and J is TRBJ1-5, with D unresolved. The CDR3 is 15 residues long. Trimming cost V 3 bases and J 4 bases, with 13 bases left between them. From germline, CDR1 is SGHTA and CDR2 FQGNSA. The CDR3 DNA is TGTGCCAGCAGCTTCGGTATGGTTCCAAATCAGCCCCAGCATTTT. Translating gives CASSFGMVPNQPQHF.

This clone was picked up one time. CDR3 DNA sequence: TGTGCCACCAGTGTCGGTCGGGGTAACAATGAGCAGTTCTTC. Its protein product is CATSVGRGNNEQFF. The J gene is TRBJ2-1, the V gene TRBV24-1, with a weak D call TRBD2 (5 bases). The length of the CDR3 is 14 residues. Germline V gives CDR1 KGHDR, CDR2 SFDVKD. With 5 bases removed from V and 5 bases from J, the gap between germline ends came to 12 bases.